The clone carrying this T cell receptor (beta chain) was recorded a few times. Its antigen is as yet unknown. Being one base from a much bigger clone, this may be a read error. The data belong to a study of regulatory T cells in long-lasting Graves disease. Study outcomes and limitations: Accuracy was perhaps lowered by the small sample size. The TCR repertoire of persistent Graves' patients was less diverse than that of newly diagnosed ones. Preferential use of TRBV28, TRBJ1-2 and TRBJ2-5 was seen in persistent disease.

V lost 2 bases to trimming and J lost 3 bases, with 5 bases between them. The CDR3 extends over 12 amino acids. Germline CDR1 reads SEHNR; CDR2 reads FQNEAQ (reference sequence). Time point defined: persistent/refractory GD, antithyroid drugs over 5 years with positive TRAb. There was RNA extracted from PBMCs, and the TCR library was made from it. An endocrinology unit in Xi'an, China, supplied the patients. HTBI primers from iRepertoire and Arm-PCR of CDR3 regions yielded the TCR beta libraries. TCRdb reanalysed the multiplex PCR reads using MiXCR and keeps one entry per CDR3 protein. The table lists some 440,000 distinct CDR3 sequences, about 20% of them singletons.

The clonotype was recovered from a female donor with Graves disease. The chain carries TRBV7-9 and TRBJ2-7, with unresolved D. The sample in question was peripheral blood mononuclear cells (PBMCs), obtained when the disease was refractory, from a patient treated with antithyroid drugs. CDR3 in amino acids: CASSLNVYEQYF. In DNA, the CDR3 is TGTGCCAGCAGCTTAAACGTCTACGAGCAGTACTTC.